Following are 28 T cell receptor beta chains from one sample sequenced in a study of brain T cells in children with intractable seizures. Measured with immunoSEQ multiplex PCR; TCRdb has only the in-frame clones, and not every one. The sample has 70,000 to 85,000 clones; about 93% are singletons. The input for sequencing was peripheral blood, taken at surgery. The receptors were sampled from a girl aged 2-10 years with Rasmussen encephalitis and intractable seizures.

The chain is built from TRBV10-3 and TRBJ1-1; perhaps TRBD1 as D (6 bases). The germline V and J ends were trimmed by 5 bases and 5 bases, with 12 bases remaining between them. CDR1 ENHRY and CDR2 SYGVKD come from the germline V gene. This CDR3 has 13 amino acids. The CDR3 DNA is TGTGCCATCAGTCGACAGGAGGGGACTGAAGCTTTCTTT. As protein: CAISRQEGTEAFF.

V gene TRBV2 combines with J gene TRBJ2-1, with 9 bases lining up with TRBD1. Germline lookup yields CDR1 SNHLY and CDR2 FYNNEI. The CDR3 extends over 16 amino acids. Trimming removed 7 bases from V and 7 bases from J; junction bases left unmatched: 14. CDR3 region: CASNINRDRAGNEQFF. The CDR3 DNA is TGTGCCAGCAATATCAACCGGGACAGGGCGGGAAATGAGCAGTTCTTC.

The chain recombines TRBV6-1 with TRBJ2-7; D is possibly TRBD1 (5 bases). The germline V and J ends were trimmed by 3 bases and 2 bases, with 11 bases remaining between them. This CDR3 has 14 residues. Germline CDR1 MNHNS, CDR2 SASEGT. CDR3 nucleotide sequence: TGTGCCAGCAGTGACCGGCCAGGGACCTACGAGCAGTACTTC. Its translation: CASSDRPGTYEQYF.

CDR3 DNA sequence: TGTGCCAGCAGCCCCCGGGCCCGCACAGATACGCAGTATTTT. It codes for CASSPRARTDTQYF. The chain has TRBV5-4 and TRBJ2-3; D is unresolved. The V and J ends lost 4 bases and 1 base respectively, with 10 bases between them. Germline V gene sequence: CDR1 SGHNT, CDR2 YYREEE (reference sequence). The CDR3 is made up of 14 amino acids.

The chain recombines TRBV12-5 with TRBJ2-1, with D maybe TRBD2 (6 bases). Per germline, CDR1 LGHNT and CDR2 FRNRAP. Between the trimmed V and J ends, which lost 5 bases and 3 bases, there was a span of 14 bases. The CDR3 length is 15 residues. The CDR3 reads CASGPTGTHYNEQFF. The CDR3 DNA sequence: TGTGCTAGTGGTCCGACCGGGACTCACTACAATGAGCAGTTCTTC.

This rearrangement joins TRBV6-2 or TRBV6-3 to TRBJ2-1; 8 bases agree with TRBD1. The V and J ends lost 0 bases and 6 bases, in that order; junction bases with no gene match: 7. This CDR3 has 16 amino acids. In germline, CDR1 is MNHEY, CDR2 SVGEGT. CDR3 in amino acids: CASSYSRQGWFNEQFF. DNA for the CDR3: TGTGCCAGCAGTTACTCGCGACAGGGGTGGTTCAATGAGCAGTTCTTC.

V is TRBV11-1 and J is TRBJ2-2; 7 bases fit TRBD1. V trimming: 6 bases; J trimming: 2 bases; junction bases outside the gene matches: 3. CDR1 and CDR2 (germline): SGHAT, FQDESV (reference sequence). The CDR3 sequence is 14 residues long. The CDR3 loop reads CASSDRANTGELFF. The CDR3 DNA follows: TGTGCCAGCAGTGACAGGGCTAACACCGGGGAGCTGTTTTTT.

This sequence joins TRBV6-5 and TRBJ2-3, with D tentatively TRBD2 (6 bases). V lost 6 bases and J lost 4, with 8 bases in between. The germline CDR1 and CDR2 sequences are MNHEY and SVGAGI. The CDR3 runs to 12 residues. CDR3 protein: CASSGGADTQYF. In DNA form, the CDR3 reads TGTGCCAGCAGCGGAGGGGCAGATACGCAGTATTTT.

This clone was detected only once. The chain employs TRBV7-3 and TRBJ2-3; 10 nucleotides agree with TRBD2. Germline V lookup: CDR1 SGHTA, CDR2 FQGTGA. V dropped 3 bases and J dropped 3; count of bases not matched to a gene: 6. The CDR3 has 16 amino acids. The CDR3, as DNA: TGTGCCAGCAGCTTGGCCAGAGCGGGAGGGACAGATACGCAGTATTTT. It specifies CASSLARAGGTDTQYF.

The chain uses TRBV7-9 and TRBJ2-3, with TRBD2 matching over 9 bases. The germline V gene encodes CDR1 SEHNR and CDR2 FQNEAQ (reference sequence). The CDR3 extends over 18 amino acids. The ends lost 2 bases at V and 0 bases at J; junction bases unmatched: 9. The CDR3 loop is CASSLIQRGVLSTDTQYF. The CDR3 DNA is TGTGCCAGCAGCTTAATCCAGCGGGGGGTGCTTAGCACAGATACGCAGTATTTT.

The genes are TRBV3-1 (or the pseudogene TRBV3-2) and TRBJ2-7; possible D gene TRBD2, 6 bases. CDR3 size: 14 residues. The V end lost 6 bases, the J end lost 4 bases, and 16 bases lay between the germline ends. Germline CDR1 reads LGHDT; CDR2 reads YNNKEL (reference sequence). The DNA of the CDR3 is TGTGCCAGCAGTCCTGGAGGGAGAGGTTACGAGCAGTACTTC. Amino acid sequence: CASSPGGRGYEQYF.

This sequence joins TRBV5-5 and TRBJ2-7; TRBD2 matches at 10 bases. Germline assignment: CDR1 SGHKS and CDR2 YYEKEE (reference sequence). The CDR3 covers 14 residues. The J segment lost 2 bases and the V segment lost 1 base, leaving 0 bases of the junction unmatched. The chain's CDR3 is CASSLTSGAYEQYF. The CDR3 DNA follows: TGTGCCAGCAGCTTGACTAGCGGGGCCTACGAGCAGTACTTC.

This clone has a single count. This rearrangement joins TRBV19 to TRBJ2-1, with D perhaps matching TRBD1 (6 bases). CDR1 is LNHDA and CDR2 is SQIVND in the germline V gene (reference sequence). Between the trimmed V and J ends, which lost 7 bases and 5 bases, there was a span of 9 bases. The CDR3 is made up of 12 amino acids. The CDR3 DNA is TGTGCCAGTACAGGGGTAAACAATGAGCAGTTCTTC. Residues: CASTGVNNEQFF.

The V gene is TRBV30, the J gene TRBJ1-6; D is uncertain. Trimming left V 3 bases short and J 6 bases short, with 15 bases between. The CDR3 extends over 15 amino acids. CDR1 and CDR2 from the germline V gene are GTSNPN and SVGIG (reference sequence). CDR3 bases: TGTGCCTGGAGCGCATTTGGGGAGGTTAATTCACCCCTCCACTTT. Translation gives CAWSAFGEVNSPLHF.

The chain combines TRBV3-1 (or the pseudogene TRBV3-2) with TRBJ1-6; D gene ambiguous. Germline-derived CDR1 and CDR2 are LGHDT and YNNKEL (reference sequence). This CDR3 region has 14 residues. Trimming took 2 bases from V and 6 from J, leaving 8 bases between them. CDR3 region: CASSQRASNSPLHF. The CDR3 region has the DNA TGTGCCAGCAGCCAAAGGGCGAGTAATTCACCCCTCCACTTT.

CDR3 residues: CAISGARGYGYTF. In nucleotides, the CDR3 is TGTGCCATCAGTGGCGCCCGGGGCTATGGCTACACCTTC. V usage is TRBV10-3 and J usage is TRBJ1-2, with no clear D. The ends were cut back, 4 bases at V and 4 bases at J, with 10 bases in the middle. The CDR3 runs to 13 residues. Germline V gene sequence: CDR1 ENHRY, CDR2 SYGVKD.

The gene calls are TRBV14 and TRBJ2-7; perhaps TRBD1 as D (6 bases). This CDR3 has 15 residues. The germline V gene encodes CDR1 SGHDN and CDR2 FVKESK. V was clipped by 6 bases and J by 3 bases, with 18 bases between them. CDR3 protein: CASRATGSMDYEQYF. The CDR3 region has the DNA TGTGCCAGCAGAGCCACAGGGAGTATGGACTACGAGCAGTACTTC.

The CDR3: CASSVVSGYGYTF. CDR3 nucleotides: TGTGCCAGCAGCGTAGTCAGTGGCTATGGCTACACCTTC. The chain joins TRBV9 to TRBJ1-2; D is ambiguous. Germline-derived CDR1 and CDR2 are SGDLS and YYNGEE. Trimming removed 0 bases at V and 4 bases at J, with 7 bases between. CDR3 length equals 13 residues.

The CDR3 coding sequence is TGTGCCTGGAAGACTAGGAGAGTCCCAGATACGCAGTATTTT. It encodes CAWKTRRVPDTQYF. V usage is TRBV30 and J usage is TRBJ2-3, with a possible D match to TRBD2 (6 bases). Germline V CDR1 and CDR2: GTSNPN, SVGIG (reference sequence). V was trimmed by 4 bases and J by 4 bases, leaving 15 bases between them. The CDR3 spans 14 residues.

This chain uses TRBV3-1 (or the pseudogene TRBV3-2) with TRBJ1-1, with D perhaps TRBD1 (5 bases). V was cut by 4 bases and J by 9 bases, with 21 bases left in between. CDR1 LGHDT and CDR2 YNNKEL come from the germline V gene (reference sequence). CDR3 length: 15 amino acids. The DNA of the CDR3 is TGTGCCAGCAGCCCTCCGGGTACGGGGGGAGGTAAAGCTTTCTTT. Protein sequence: CASSPPGTGGGKAFF.

CDR3 protein: CASSLRTSGPVGDTQYF. DNA of the CDR3: TGTGCCAGCAGCTTGAGGACTAGCGGGCCGGTAGGTGATACGCAGTATTTT. The chain links TRBV5-8 to TRBJ2-3; 11 positions match TRBD2. The CDR3 is 17 residues long. V lost 1 base, J lost 6 bases, and 10 bases stayed unmatched. The germline V gene encodes CDR1 SGHTS and CDR2 YDEGEE. The full variable domain, with the rest looked up from reference TRBV5-8 and TRBJ2-3, is EAGVTQSPTHLIKTRGQQATLRCSPISGHTSVYWYQQALGLGLQFLLWYDEGEERNRGNFPPRFSGRQFPNYSSELNVNALELEDSALYLCASSLRTSGPVGDTQYFGPGTRLTVL.

The gene calls are TRBV27 and TRBJ2-7; the match to TRBD2 covers 9 bases. J lost 1 base, V lost 6 bases, and 4 bases had no gene match. Germline-derived CDR1 and CDR2 are MNHEY and SMNVEV (reference sequence). CDR3 length: 14 amino acids. For the CDR3, the DNA is TGTGCCAGCAGGATAGCGGGGGATTCCTACGAGCAGTACTTC. Amino acids: CASRIAGDSYEQYF.

Only one count was recorded for this clone. The V and J genes are TRBV7-2 and TRBJ1-2, with TRBD1 matching over 9 bases. The ends lost 1 base at V and 1 base at J; junction bases unmatched: 4. CDR3 length: 16 amino acids. CDR1 and CDR2 from the germline V gene are SGHTA and FQGNSA. DNA of the CDR3: TGTGCCAGCAGCTTAGTGGAGGGACAGGGTAACTATGGCTACACCTTC. It is translated as CASSLVEGQGNYGYTF. The full variable domain, in which reference TRBV7-2 and TRBJ1-2 provide the parts outside the CDR3, is GAGVSQSPSNKVTEKGKDVELRCDPISGHTALYWYRQSLGQGLEFLIYFQGNSAPDKSGLPSDRFSAERTGGSVSTLTIQRTQQEDSAVYLCASSLVEGQGNYGYTFGSGTRLTVV.

V and J are TRBV12-3 or TRBV12-4 and TRBJ1-2; D remains unclear. Trimming removed 8 bases at V and 8 bases at J, with 18 bases between. The CDR3 extends over 13 amino acids. This CDR3 is CASHYRSSSGYTF. In DNA form, the CDR3 reads TGTGCCAGCCATTACAGATCCTCATCCGGCTACACCTTC.

The chain has TRBV7-8 and TRBJ2-2; 8 bases align to TRBD2. Germline V gene lookup returns CDR1 SGHVS and CDR2 FQNEAQ. V lost 6 bases and J lost 6; bases outside the gene matches: 12. The CDR3 consists of 16 residues. The CDR3 nucleotides read TGTGCCAGCAGGAGCGGGAGACTGGTATCGGCCGGGGAGCTGTTTTTT. Translation gives CASRSGRLVSAGELFF.

The chain combines TRBV7-8 with TRBJ2-5; TRBD1 might be the D (6 bases). Germline V gene lookup returns CDR1 SGHVS and CDR2 FQNEAQ. The CDR3 consists of 16 residues. Trimming pared 2 bases from V and 5 bases from J, leaving 18 bases between. In DNA form, the CDR3 reads TGTGCCAGCAGCTTACGCAGGGGAATCGGGCGGGAGACCCAGTACTTC. Encoded protein: CASSLRRGIGRETQYF.

The J gene is TRBJ2-7, the V gene TRBV6-5, with 8 bases matching TRBD2. The CDR3 length is 12 residues. Germline values: CDR1 MNHEY, CDR2 SVGAGI. V lost 4 bases, J lost 7 bases, and 3 bases stayed unmatched. The CDR3 coding sequence is TGTGCCAGCAGTTCGGGGGGGAGGGAGCAGTACTTC. Translated: CASSSGGREQYF.

The chain links TRBV7-9 to TRBJ1-1; D call uncertain. V lost 5 bases and J 7 bases, leaving 8 bases between the germline ends. Germline assignment: CDR1 SEHNR and CDR2 FQNEAQ (reference sequence). This CDR3 comprises 11 residues. CDR3 DNA sequence: TGTGCCAGCAGCCTACAAGGTGAAGCTTTCTTT. Translation: CASSLQGEAFF.